This T cell receptor (beta chain) was captured by sequencing in a study of cytomegalovirus exposure and HLA in healthy donors. Across the whole study: Genetic ancestry analysis placed 81% of the 300 to 500 donors that were genotyped in the Caucasian-associated cluster.

The PCR had 60 Vbeta and 13 Jbeta primers. As originally analysed: A follow-up analysis tallied some 80 million unique TCR beta chains, roughly 11 million shared. Assay: immunoSEQ multiplex PCR; the TCRdb copy retains only in-frame clones and omits some. The V and J calls and clone size are taken from that table; D and trimming were inferred from the DNA. The table shows 120,000 or so clones, with around 81% occurring only once. V shed 2 bases and J 7 bases; nucleotides not matched to a gene: 6. There are 15 residues in the CDR3. Germline V CDR1 and CDR2: MNHNS, SASEGT. Sequencing input: PBMCs. The chain recombines TRBV6-1 with TRBJ2-1, with 9 bases fitting TRBD1. This clonotype was sampled from a female donor in good health and CMV-seronegative. Written as DNA, the CDR3 is TGTGCCAGCAGTGAACCGGGACAGGGTGCTAATGAGCAGTTCTTC. Its protein product is CASSEPGQGANEQFF.